This section outlines one T cell receptor beta chain sequence together with its context. Its specificity is unknown. This sample was taken from a study of T cells after yellow fever vaccination. Whole-study findings and limits: The study re-detected most primary-vaccination clones after the booster (around 96% CD4, roughly 91% CD8).

TCRdb passed the 5' RACE reads through MiXCR, listing each CDR3 protein once. This table has approximately 550,000 distinct CDR3 sequences, about 13% appearing once. Germline V gene lookup returns CDR1 SGHVS and CDR2 FNYEAQ. Trimming left V 1 base short and J 6 bases short, with 4 bases between. The CDR3 is made up of 13 amino acids. The chain has TRBV7-6 and TRBJ1-6; unclear D gene. This material consisted of PBMCs, taken on the day of the yellow fever booster vaccination. The origin of this receptor is a man aged 30 to 39 who received the YFV17D yellow fever vaccine. This CDR3 is CASSLDANSPLHF. CDR3 nucleotides: TGTGCCAGCAGCTTAGATGCTAATTCACCCCTCCACTTT. The full variable domain, in which reference TRBV7-6 and TRBJ1-6 provide the parts outside the CDR3, is GAGVSQSPRYKVTKRGQDVALRCDPISGHVSLYWYRQALGQGPEFLTYFNYEAQQDKSGLPNDRFSAERPEGSISTLTIQRTEQRDSAMYRCASSLDANSPLHFGNGTRLTVT.